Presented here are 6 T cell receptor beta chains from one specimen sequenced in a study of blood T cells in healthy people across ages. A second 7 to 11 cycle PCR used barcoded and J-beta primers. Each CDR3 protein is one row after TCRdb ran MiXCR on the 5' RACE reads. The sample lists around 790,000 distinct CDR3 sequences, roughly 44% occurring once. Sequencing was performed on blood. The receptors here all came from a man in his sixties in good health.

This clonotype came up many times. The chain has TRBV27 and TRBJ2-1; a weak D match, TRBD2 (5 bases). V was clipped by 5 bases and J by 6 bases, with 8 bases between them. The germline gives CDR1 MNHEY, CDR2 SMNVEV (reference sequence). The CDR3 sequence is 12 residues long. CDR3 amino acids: CASSRTGNEQFF. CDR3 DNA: TGTGCCAGCAGTCGGACTGGCAATGAGCAGTTCTTC.

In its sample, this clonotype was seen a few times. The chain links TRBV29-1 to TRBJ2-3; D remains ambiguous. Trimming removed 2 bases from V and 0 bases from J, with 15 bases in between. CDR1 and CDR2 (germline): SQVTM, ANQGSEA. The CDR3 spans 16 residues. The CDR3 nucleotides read TGCAGCGTTGAACCGTTCTTAGGGTCTAGCACAGATACGCAGTATTTT. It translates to CSVEPFLGSSTDTQYF.

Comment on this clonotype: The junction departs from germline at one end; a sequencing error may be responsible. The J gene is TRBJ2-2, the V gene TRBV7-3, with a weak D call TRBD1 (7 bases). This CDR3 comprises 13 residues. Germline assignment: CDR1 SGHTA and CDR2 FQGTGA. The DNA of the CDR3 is TGTACCAGCACCCCAGGGGGGACCGGGGAGCTGTTTTTT. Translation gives CTSTPGGTGELFF.

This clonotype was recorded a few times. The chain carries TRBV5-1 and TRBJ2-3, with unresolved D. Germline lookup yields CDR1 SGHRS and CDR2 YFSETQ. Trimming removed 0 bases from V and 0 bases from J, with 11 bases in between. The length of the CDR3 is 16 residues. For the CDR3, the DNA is TGCGCCAGCAGCTTGGATCGAGCCCACAGCACAGATACGCAGTATTTT. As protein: CASSLDRAHSTDTQYF.

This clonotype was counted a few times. The CDR3 is CASSLRLDFNEQFF. The DNA of the CDR3 is TGTGCCAGCAGTTTGAGGTTGGACTTCAATGAGCAGTTCTTC. The chain employs TRBV12-3 or TRBV12-4 and TRBJ2-1; D possibly corresponds to TRBD2 (5 bases). The CDR3 length is 14 residues. Trimming cost V 3 bases and J 6 bases, with 12 bases left between them.

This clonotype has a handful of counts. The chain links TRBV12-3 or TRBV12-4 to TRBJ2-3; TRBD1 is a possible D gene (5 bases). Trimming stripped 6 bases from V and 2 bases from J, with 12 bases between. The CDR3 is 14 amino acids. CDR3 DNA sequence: TGTGCCAGCAGGAATTGGGGCCACACAGATACGCAGTATTTT. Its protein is CASRNWGHTDTQYF.